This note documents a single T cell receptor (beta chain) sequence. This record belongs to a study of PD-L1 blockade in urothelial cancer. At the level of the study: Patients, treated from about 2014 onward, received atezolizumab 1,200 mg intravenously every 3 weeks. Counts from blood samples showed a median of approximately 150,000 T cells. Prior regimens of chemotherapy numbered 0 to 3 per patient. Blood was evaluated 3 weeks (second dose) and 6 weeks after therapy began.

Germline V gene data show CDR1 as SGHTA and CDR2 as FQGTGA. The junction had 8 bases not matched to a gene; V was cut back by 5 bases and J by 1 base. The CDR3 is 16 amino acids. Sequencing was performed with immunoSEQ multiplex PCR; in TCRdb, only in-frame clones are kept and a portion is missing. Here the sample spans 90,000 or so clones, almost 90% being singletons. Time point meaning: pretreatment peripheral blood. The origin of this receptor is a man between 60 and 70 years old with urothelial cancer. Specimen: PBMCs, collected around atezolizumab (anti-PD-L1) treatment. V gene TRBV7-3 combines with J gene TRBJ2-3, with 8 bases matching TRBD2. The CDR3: CASSLGGALGTDTQYF. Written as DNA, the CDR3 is TGTGCCAGCAGCCTCGGGGGGGCCCTAGGCACAGATACGCAGTATTTT.